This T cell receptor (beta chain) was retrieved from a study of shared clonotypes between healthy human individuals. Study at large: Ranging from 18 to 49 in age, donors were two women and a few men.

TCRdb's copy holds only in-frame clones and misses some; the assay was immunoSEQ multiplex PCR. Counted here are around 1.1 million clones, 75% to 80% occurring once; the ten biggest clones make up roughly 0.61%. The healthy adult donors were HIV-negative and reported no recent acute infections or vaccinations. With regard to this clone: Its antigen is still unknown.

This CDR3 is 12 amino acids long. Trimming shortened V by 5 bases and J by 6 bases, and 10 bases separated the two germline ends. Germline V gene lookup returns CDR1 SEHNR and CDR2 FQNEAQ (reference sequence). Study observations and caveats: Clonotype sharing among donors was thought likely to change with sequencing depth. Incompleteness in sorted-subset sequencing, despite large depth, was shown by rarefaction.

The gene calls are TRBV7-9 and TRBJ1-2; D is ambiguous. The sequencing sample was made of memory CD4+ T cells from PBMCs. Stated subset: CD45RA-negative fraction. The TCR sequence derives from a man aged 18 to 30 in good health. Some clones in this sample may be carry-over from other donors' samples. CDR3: CASSRVLDGYTF. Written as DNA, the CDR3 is TGTGCCAGCAGCAGGGTTTTGGATGGCTACACCTTC.